A selection of T cell receptor beta chains follows, all from one sample in a study of PD-L1 blockade in urothelial cancer. Some clones are missing from TCRdb's copy, which holds only in-frame ones; the method was immunoSEQ multiplex PCR. Of tens of thousands of clones in the sample, about 80% were seen once. The specimen was PBMCs, collected around atezolizumab (anti-PD-L1) treatment. The receptors stem from a man in his sixties or seventies with urothelial cancer. Both conserved end residues are part of each CDR3. The order of the fields is D gene, V gene, J gene, CDR3 length, clone size, CDR3 protein, CDR3 DNA. D genes are given only for firm matches. Some rows mark clone size as missing; the rest say once, few, many or name a class of expanded clone.

D: -; V: TRBV5-1; J: TRBJ2-2; length: 15; size: once; CDR3: CASSLSTGLTGELFF; DNA: TGCGCCAGCAGCTTATCTACGGGACTTACCGGGGAGCTGTTTTTT
D: -; V: TRBV5-1; J: TRBJ2-5; length: 13; size: few; CDR3: CASSWDLQETQYF; DNA: TGCGCCAGCAGCTGGGACTTACAAGAGACCCAGTACTTC
D: TRBD2; V: TRBV7-9; J: TRBJ2-3; length: 18; size: -; CDR3: CASSLGGWASGRTDTQYF; DNA: TGTGCCAGCAGCTTAGGGGGCTGGGCTAGCGGACGCACAGATACGCAGTATTTT
D: TRBD1; V: TRBV18; J: TRBJ2-7; length: 15; size: -; CDR3: CASSPTGTGPGEQYF; DNA: TGTGCCAGCTCACCAACTGGGACAGGGCCGGGCGAGCAGTACTTC
D: TRBD1; V: TRBV29-1; J: TRBJ2-1; length: 13; size: -; CDR3: CSVAGQANNEQFF; DNA: TGCAGCGTGGCGGGACAGGCAAATAATGAGCAGTTCTTC
D: TRBD2; V: TRBV10-1; J: TRBJ2-1; length: 13; size: -; CDR3: CASRSSGRDEQFF; DNA: TGCGCCAGCAGGAGTAGCGGGAGGGATGAGCAGTTCTTC
D: -; V: TRBV6-1; J: TRBJ2-7; length: 14; size: -; CDR3: CASRETVSSYEQYF; DNA: TGTGCCAGCAGGGAGACGGTAAGCTCCTACGAGCAGTACTTC
D: TRBD1; V: TRBV7-9; J: TRBJ1-4; length: 14; size: -; CDR3: CASSLVAGGEKLFF; DNA: TGTGCCAGCAGCTTAGTGGCAGGGGGAGAAAAACTGTTTTTT
D: TRBD2; V: TRBV5-4; J: TRBJ2-5; length: 16; size: -; CDR3: CASSLGGGRGGETQYF; DNA: TGTGCCAGCAGCTTGGGCGGCGGGAGAGGTGGGGAGACCCAGTACTTC
D: TRBD1; V: TRBV9; J: TRBJ2-5; length: 17; size: -; CDR3: CASSGGGRGQVSETQYF; DNA: TGTGCCAGCAGCGGTGGGGGCAGGGGGCAAGTTTCAGAGACCCAGTACTTC
D: TRBD1; V: TRBV5-1; J: TRBJ1-1; length: 14; size: -; CDR3: CASTMGVQGTEAFF; DNA: TGCGCCAGCACCATGGGGGTACAGGGGACTGAAGCTTTCTTT
D: TRBD2; V: TRBV5-4; J: TRBJ2-3; length: 16; size: -; CDR3: CASRAGLAGRTDTQYF; DNA: TGTGCCAGCAGGGCCGGACTAGCGGGGCGCACAGATACGCAGTATTTT
D: TRBD1; V: TRBV28; J: TRBJ2-5; length: 16; size: -; CDR3: CASSFSGTENQETQYF; DNA: TGTGCCAGCAGTTTTTCCGGGACAGAGAACCAAGAGACCCAGTACTTC
D: TRBD1; V: TRBV6-4; J: TRBJ1-2; length: 14; size: -; CDR3: CASRRDRGEGGYTF; DNA: TGTGCCAGCAGGAGGGACAGGGGGGAAGGCGGCTACACCTTC
D: -; V: TRBV5-1; J: TRBJ2-3; length: 17; size: -; CDR3: CASSLEGDRRVGDTQYF; DNA: TGCGCCAGCAGCTTGGAGGGCGACAGGCGGGTGGGAGATACGCAGTATTTT
D: -; V: TRBV20-1; J: TRBJ1-1; length: 11; size: -; CDR3: CSARWSGGAFF; DNA: TGCAGTGCTAGATGGTCGGGTGGAGCTTTCTTT
D: -; V: TRBV5-1; J: TRBJ1-1; length: 15; size: -; CDR3: CASSDTTTGNTEAFF; DNA: TGCGCCAGCAGCGATACCACGACGGGTAACACTGAAGCTTTCTTT
D: -; V: TRBV11-3; J: TRBJ2-7; length: 13; size: -; CDR3: CASSLGTSYEQYF; DNA: TGTGCCAGCAGCCTCGGGACAAGCTACGAGCAGTACTTC
D: TRBD1; V: TRBV7-7; J: TRBJ1-3; length: 16; size: few; CDR3: CASSLGDSHSGNTIYF; DNA: TGTGCTAGCAGCTTAGGGGACAGCCACTCTGGAAACACCATATATTTT
D: -; V: TRBV19; J: TRBJ1-3; length: 16; size: -; CDR3: CASSPGDGGPGNTIYF; DNA: TGTGCCAGTAGTCCCGGGGACGGGGGTCCTGGAAACACCATATATTTT
D: TRBD2; V: TRBV2; J: TRBJ2-7; length: 14; size: -; CDR3: CASSALAGPYEQYF; DNA: TGTGCCAGCAGTGCGTTAGCGGGACCCTACGAGCAGTACTTC
D: TRBD1; V: TRBV5-1; J: TRBJ2-7; length: 16; size: -; CDR3: CASSLQGESPVYEQYF; DNA: TGCGCCAGCAGCTTACAGGGGGAGTCCCCCGTCTACGAGCAGTACTTC
D: -; V: TRBV5-5; J: TRBJ1-1; length: 14; size: -; CDR3: CASTLTTENTEAFF; DNA: TGTGCCAGCACCCTGACCACAGAGAACACTGAAGCTTTCTTT
D: -; V: TRBV4-2; J: TRBJ2-7; length: 15; size: -; CDR3: CASSQEGQGGDEQYF; DNA: TGTGCCAGCAGCCAAGAAGGCCAGGGGGGCGACGAGCAGTACTTC
D: TRBD1; V: TRBV6-1; J: TRBJ1-5; length: 15; size: -; CDR3: CASSETGQTYQPQHF; DNA: TGTGCCAGCAGTGAAACGGGACAGACCTATCAGCCCCAGCATTTT
D: -; V: TRBV5-1; J: TRBJ1-1; length: 14; size: -; CDR3: CASSLGQQNTEAFF; DNA: TGCGCCAGCAGCTTGGGACAGCAGAACACTGAAGCTTTCTTT
D: TRBD2; V: TRBV19; J: TRBJ2-3; length: 15; size: -; CDR3: CATRGLAQSTDTQYF; DNA: TGTGCCACCAGGGGACTAGCGCAAAGCACAGATACGCAGTATTTT
D: TRBD2; V: TRBV10-3; J: TRBJ2-7; length: 16; size: once; CDR3: CAISESGTSGTYEQYF; DNA: TGTGCCATCAGTGAGTCTGGGACTAGCGGGACCTACGAGCAGTACTTC
D: TRBD1; V: TRBV27; J: TRBJ2-2; length: 15; size: -; CDR3: CASGGWGQGDGELFF; DNA: TGTGCCAGCGGAGGTTGGGGTCAGGGGGACGGGGAGCTGTTTTTT
D: TRBD2; V: TRBV7-2; J: TRBJ2-3; length: 16; size: -; CDR3: CASSSIAGKYGDTQYF; DNA: TGTGCCAGCAGCTCAATAGCGGGAAAGTACGGAGATACGCAGTATTTT
D: TRBD1; V: TRBV5-1; J: TRBJ2-7; length: 13; size: -; CDR3: CASSRQGDYEQYF; DNA: TGCGCCAGCAGCAGACAGGGGGACTACGAGCAGTACTTC